This is a list of T cell receptor beta chains from one sample in a study of neoadjuvant nivolumab and ipilimumab in lung cancer. Sequencing used immunoSEQ multiplex PCR; TCRdb keeps in-frame clones, though not all of them. The sample comprises fewer than 20,000 clones, almost 80% of which are singletons, and about 9.8% rests with the top ten. This specimen was tumor tissue, taken after neoadjuvant nivolumab, alone or with ipilimumab, at or shortly before surgery. These receptors originate from an adult with non-small cell lung cancer. Each CDR3 is given with its conserved first and last residue. Each record gives: clone size, J gene, D gene, V gene, CDR3 protein, CDR3 DNA. A D gene is named only where the DNA matches it firmly. A clone size is listed for some rows: how often the clone was seen (once, few, many), or a class if it is expanded.

once	TRBJ1-1	NA	TRBV2	CASDRARNTEAFF	TGTGCCAGCGATAGGGCCCGGAACACTGAAGCTTTCTTT
NA	TRBJ1-6	TRBD1	TRBV9	CASSVDGGTGRSYNSPLHF	TGTGCCAGCAGCGTAGACGGGGGGACAGGGCGCTCCTATAATTCACCCCTCCACTTT
NA	TRBJ2-5	NA	TRBV6-6	CATGISRETQYF	TGTGCCACCGGGATTTCTCGAGAGACCCAGTACTTC
NA	TRBJ1-2	NA	TRBV11-2	CASSLDTGNYGYTF	TGTGCCAGCAGCTTAGATACAGGGAACTATGGCTACACCTTC
NA	TRBJ1-2	NA	TRBV5-4	CASSLPGNYGYTF	TGTGCCAGCAGCTTGCCCGGGAACTATGGCTACACCTTC
NA	TRBJ1-2	NA	TRBV29-1	CSVGVINYGYTF	TGCAGCGTTGGAGTAATTAACTATGGCTACACCTTC
once	TRBJ1-6	NA	TRBV9	CASSSGFNSPLHF	TGTGCCAGCAGCTCGGGATTTAATTCACCCCTCCACTTT
few	TRBJ1-2	NA	TRBV7-2	CASSPDYGAYGYTF	TGTGCCAGCAGCCCCGACTATGGGGCCTATGGCTACACCTTC
few	TRBJ1-2	NA	TRBV7-9	CASSLARSPRGYTF	TGTGCCAGCAGCTTAGCGCGTTCCCCGAGAGGCTACACCTTC
NA	TRBJ2-3	NA	TRBV7-3	CASSWGSTSTDTQYF	TGTGCCAGCAGCTGGGGGAGCACTAGCACAGATACGCAGTATTTT
NA	TRBJ2-1	TRBD1	TRBV7-2	CASSADRGGYNEQFF	TGTGCCAGCAGCGCGGACAGGGGAGGCTACAATGAGCAGTTCTTC
NA	TRBJ2-7	NA	TRBV9	CASSVESRSSSYEQYF	TGTGCCAGCAGCGTAGAATCACGGTCCTCCTCCTACGAGCAGTACTTC
NA	TRBJ1-2	NA	TRBV11-2	CASSPDTGYGYTF	TGTGCCAGCAGCCCCGATACAGGCTATGGCTACACCTTC
NA	TRBJ1-1	TRBD1	TRBV6-5	CASSGTAFYTEAFF	TGTGCCAGCAGCGGGACAGCTTTCTACACTGAAGCTTTCTTT
NA	TRBJ1-2	TRBD1	TRBV4-2	CASSEDRAYGYTF	TGTGCCAGCAGCGAGGACAGGGCCTATGGCTACACCTTC
NA	TRBJ2-3	NA	TRBV18	CASSPQGGTDTQYF	TGTGCCAGCTCACCGCAGGGTGGCACAGATACGCAGTATTTT
NA	TRBJ1-4	TRBD1	TRBV5-1	CASRPTGGGSEKLFF	TGCGCCAGCAGACCTACAGGGGGCGGGAGTGAAAAACTGTTTTTT
few	TRBJ1-3	NA	TRBV7-2	CASSSDGFSGNTIYF	TGTGCCAGCAGCTCGGACGGATTCTCTGGAAACACCATATATTTT
NA	TRBJ2-1	NA	TRBV18	CASSPGANEQFF	TGTGCCAGCTCACCCGGGGCCAATGAGCAGTTCTTC
NA	TRBJ1-4	TRBD1	TRBV25-1	CASSDIRGLREKLFF	TGTGCCAGCAGTGATATCAGGGGGCTTCGGGAAAAACTGTTTTTT
NA	TRBJ1-1	NA	TRBV7-6	CASSLAGGAEAFF	TGTGCCAGCAGCTTAGCTGGGGGTGCGGAAGCTTTCTTT
NA	TRBJ1-1	NA	TRBV7-8	CASSSTGMNTEAFF	TGTGCCAGCAGCTCCACAGGGATGAACACTGAAGCTTTCTTT
few	TRBJ1-4	TRBD1	TRBV4-1	CASSRQPGQGNEKLFF	TGCGCCAGCAGCCGCCAGCCGGGACAGGGTAATGAAAAACTGTTTTTT
few	TRBJ2-3	TRBD2	TRBV6-1	CASSESSGGPDTQYF	TGTGCCAGCAGTGAATCTAGCGGGGGGCCAGATACGCAGTATTTT
NA	TRBJ2-3	TRBD2	TRBV6-5	CASSLAGAFTDTQYF	TGTGCCAGCAGCCTAGCGGGGGCTTTCACAGATACGCAGTATTTT
NA	TRBJ2-2	TRBD1	TRBV9	CASSVGDRGTGELFAALFF	TGTGCCAGCAGCGTAGGGGACAGGGGGACCGGGGAGCTGTTTGCAGCGCTGTTTTTT
NA	TRBJ2-3	TRBD2	TRBV11-2	CASSLDRGGADTQYF	TGTGCCAGCAGCTTAGATCGGGGGGGCGCAGATACGCAGTATTTT
few	TRBJ1-1	TRBD1	TRBV5-4	CASSWTGGTEAFF	TGTGCCAGCAGCTGGACAGGAGGTACTGAAGCTTTCTTT
NA	TRBJ1-3	NA	TRBV6-5	CASSQGYSGNTIYF	TGTGCCAGCAGTCAAGGGTATTCAGGAAACACCATATATTTT
NA	TRBJ2-3	NA	TRBV18	CASSWVSNTDTQYF	TGTGCCAGCTCTTGGGTCAGTAACACAGATACGCAGTATTTT
NA	TRBJ1-1	NA	TRBV29-1	CSVANTEAFF	TGCAGCGTTGCGAACACTGAAGCTTTCTTT